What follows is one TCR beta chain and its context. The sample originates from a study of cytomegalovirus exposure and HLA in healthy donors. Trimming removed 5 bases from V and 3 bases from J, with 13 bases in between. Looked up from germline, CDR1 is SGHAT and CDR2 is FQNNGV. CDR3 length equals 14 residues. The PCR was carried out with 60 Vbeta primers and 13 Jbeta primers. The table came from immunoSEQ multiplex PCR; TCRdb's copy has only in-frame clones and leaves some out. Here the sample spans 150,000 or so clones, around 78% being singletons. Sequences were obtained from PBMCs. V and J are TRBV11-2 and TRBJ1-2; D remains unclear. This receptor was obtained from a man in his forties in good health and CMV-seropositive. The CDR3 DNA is TGTGCCAGCAGCCTAACCGAGGGATACTATGGCTACACCTTC. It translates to CASSLTEGYYGYTF.